Listed below are T cell receptor beta chains from one sample, sequenced in a study of T-cell memory formation after mild COVID-19. One entry per CDR3 protein results from TCRdb running MiXCR on the 5' RACE reads. The sample consists of hundreds of thousands of distinct CDR3 sequences, about 20% of them appearing once. Sequences were obtained from PBMCs or a T cell subset sorted from them (not recorded which). The receptors were gathered from an adult woman who had mild COVID-19 (a few samples of this study predate the infection). Cell type and time point are not known. The CDR3 runs from the conserved cysteine through the conserved F or W. Fields, in order: D gene, J gene, V gene, clone size, CDR3 length, CDR3 DNA, CDR3 protein. A D gene is named only where the DNA matches it firmly. Not every row has a clone size; where given, it reads once, few, many or a size class.

-,TRBJ1-1,TRBV14,-,16,TGTGCCAGCAGCCAAGAGGGGAGGGGATTGAACACTGAAGCTTTCTTT,CASSQEGRGLNTEAFF
-,TRBJ1-1,TRBV29-1,-,11,TGCAGCGTTGGAGGGGGGGCTGGGGCTTTCTTT,CSVGGGAGAFF
-,TRBJ1-1,TRBV7-3,-,14,TGTGCCAGCAGCTCTACACAGGGTCTGACTGAAGCTTTCTTT,CASSSTQGLTEAFF
TRBD1,TRBJ1-4,TRBV3-1,-,14,TGTGCCAGCAGCCAAGATACAGGGGGCGAAAAACTGTTTTTT,CASSQDTGGEKLFF
-,TRBJ2-7,TRBV12-3/TRBV12-4,-,14,TGTGCCAGCAGTCCAGGGAGAATGTCCTACGAGCAGTACTTC,CASSPGRMSYEQYF
-,TRBJ1-1,TRBV5-1,-,14,TGCGCCAGCAGCACCGGACAAGTGAACACTGAAGCTTTCTTT,CASSTGQVNTEAFF
TRBD1,TRBJ1-1,TRBV7-6,few,17,TGTGCCAGCAGCCACCCGGGACAGGGTAGGTTCGACACTGAAGCTTTCTTT,CASSHPGQGRFDTEAFF
-,TRBJ2-7,TRBV7-6,-,14,TGTGCCAGCAGCGCGGGACAGACCCCCGCCGAGCAGTACTTC,CASSAGQTPAEQYF
TRBD1,TRBJ1-2,TRBV4-1,once,16,TGCGCCAGCAGCCTACGGGACAGGGAGTTTGGGTATGGCTACACCTTC,CASSLRDREFGYGYTF
-,TRBJ2-7,TRBV19,-,16,TGTGCCAGTAGTCAAGAACTAGGCGGGGCCATGTACGAGCAGTACTTC,CASSQELGGAMYEQYF
TRBD2,TRBJ2-3,TRBV5-5,many,16,TGTGCCAGCAGCTTGGGTAGGAGCGGGGGGTCAGATACGCAGTATTTT,CASSLGRSGGSDTQYF
-,TRBJ2-1,TRBV7-3,-,17,TGTGCCAGCAGCTCCGCCGGGACAAGGGGCCCCTACAATGAGCAGTTCTTC,CASSSAGTRGPYNEQFF
-,TRBJ2-7,TRBV25-1,-,15,TGTGCCAGCAGTGCACACAGCGGAGGCTCCTACGAGCAGTACTTC,CASSAHSGGSYEQYF
-,TRBJ2-6,TRBV21-1,-,16,TGTGCCAGCAGCAAAGGAGAGTTTTCGGGGGCCAACGTCCTGACTTTC,CASSKGEFSGANVLTF
-,TRBJ2-1,TRBV5-1,few,11,TGCGCCAGCAGGGGCCACAATGAGCAGTTCTTC,CASRGHNEQFF
TRBD2,TRBJ2-7,TRBV6-6,few,15,TGTGCCAGCAGTCCTTGGACTAGCGGGGGGGCTGGGCAGTACTTC,CASSPWTSGGAGQYF
TRBD1,TRBJ1-1,TRBV5-8,-,15,TGTGCCAGCACTGGACAGGGGGCCCTTGGCACTGAAGCTTTCTTT,CASTGQGALGTEAFF
-,TRBJ1-2,TRBV18,-,12,TGTGCCAGCTCACTTGACGACTATGGCTACACCTTC,CASSLDDYGYTF
-,TRBJ2-7,TRBV5-1,few,13,TGCGCCAGCAGCTTCTACGGATCCTACGAGCAGTACTTC,CASSFYGSYEQYF
TRBD2,TRBJ2-7,TRBV27,-,16,TGTGCCAGCAGTTTATCCCCCGGGACTAGCGCGTACGAGCAGTACTTC,CASSLSPGTSAYEQYF
-,TRBJ1-2,TRBV6-1,-,13,TGTGCCAGCAGTGGACAGATTAACTATGGCTACACCTTC,CASSGQINYGYTF
TRBD2,TRBJ2-5,TRBV7-6,few,15,TGTGCCAGCAGCCGATGGACTAGTAGTCAAGAGACCCAGTACTTC,CASSRWTSSQETQYF
TRBD1,TRBJ1-1,TRBV19,few,14,TGTGCCACCAGACAGGGAAGTGAAAGTACTGAAGCTTTCTTT,CATRQGSESTEAFF
-,TRBJ2-2,TRBV2,-,16,TGTGCCAGCAGTGTTAAAGAGGGGCCGGTGACCGGGGAGCTGTTTTTT,CASSVKEGPVTGELFF
-,TRBJ2-4,TRBV5-1,-,13,TGCGCCAGCAGTCTGAGGGGGGGAAACATTCAGTACTTC,CASSLRGGNIQYF
TRBD2,TRBJ2-1,TRBV5-1,few,15,TGCGCCAGCAGCTTGGCGGCGGGGGCCTACAATGAGCAGTTCTTC,CASSLAAGAYNEQFF
-,TRBJ2-7,TRBV6-6,few,14,TGTGCCAGCAGGGCGGACATGTCGGGGCACGAGCAGTACTTC,CASRADMSGHEQYF
-,TRBJ1-1,TRBV5-1,-,13,TGCGCCAGCAGCTTGGGGGCAGGCCCTGAAGCTTTCTTT,CASSLGAGPEAFF
-,TRBJ2-6,TRBV7-3,many,15,TGTGCCAGCAGCTCTCAGTTATCCGGGGCCAACGTCCTGACTTTC,CASSSQLSGANVLTF
-,TRBJ2-3,TRBV6-6,many,14,TGTGCCAGCAGTTACGGCAGAGACACAGATACGCAGTATTTT,CASSYGRDTDTQYF
TRBD1,TRBJ1-2,TRBV6-2/TRBV6-3,few,15,TGTGCCAGCAGGCCCGGGACAGGGGGCGTGCTAAGCTACACCTTC,CASRPGTGGVLSYTF
-,TRBJ2-3,TRBV4-3,few,17,TGCGCCAGCAGCCTTTCTACCCCGACAGGGAGGACAGATACGCAGTATTTT,CASSLSTPTGRTDTQYF
TRBD2,TRBJ2-5,TRBV7-9,-,16,TGTGCCAGCAGCTTAGACAGACTAGCGGGATCTGAGACCCAGTACTTC,CASSLDRLAGSETQYF
-,TRBJ1-5,TRBV11-2,-,14,TGTGCCAGCAGCTCCCGGGACAATTATCAGCCCCAGCATTTT,CASSSRDNYQPQHF
-,TRBJ1-6,TRBV4-1,-,14,TGCGCCAGCAGCCAAGAATCCGGAAATTCACCCCTCCACTTT,CASSQESGNSPLHF
-,TRBJ2-3,TRBV29-1,-,16,TGCAGCGTTGAGGAAGCCGGGCCCCCGAGCACAGATACGCAGTATTTT,CSVEEAGPPSTDTQYF
-,TRBJ2-7,TRBV30,few,11,TGTGCCTGGGGTTGGGAATACGAGCAGTACTTC,CAWGWEYEQYF
TRBD1,TRBJ2-7,TRBV29-1,few,14,TGCAGCGTTGGGGCCGGGACAGGGGCCTACGAGCAGTACTTC,CSVGAGTGAYEQYF
TRBD1,TRBJ2-3,TRBV9,few,15,TGTGCCAGCAGCGCGGGACAGGGGGCAAGAGGTACGCAGTATTTT,CASSAGQGARGTQYF
-,TRBJ2-3,TRBV7-6,few,18,TGTGCCAGCAGCTCTCCCCCGTACGGGGGTATGGGCACAGATACGCAGTATTTT,CASSSPPYGGMGTDTQYF
TRBD2,TRBJ2-1,TRBV5-1,-,15,TGCGCCAGCAGGATGACTAGCGGGGCAAACAATGAGCAGTTCTTC,CASRMTSGANNEQFF
-,TRBJ2-2,TRBV7-2,-,17,TGTGCCAGCAGCTTAGCGCTATCCCAGATGAACACCGGGGAGCTGTTTTTT,CASSLALSQMNTGELFF